Shown below are 28 T cell receptor beta chains from a single sample sequenced in a study of blood T cells in healthy people across ages. The authors ran a second PCR of roughly 6 to 11 cycles using a sample-barcoded 5' primer and a J-beta primer mix. From the 5' RACE reads, TCRdb called clonotypes with MiXCR, one entry per CDR3 protein. Here the sample spans approximately 1,000,000 distinct CDR3 sequences, around two fifths being singletons. Material for sequencing was blood. All receptors derive from a man between 18 and 29 years old in good health.

The chain couples TRBV12-3 or TRBV12-4 to TRBJ2-7; D is possibly TRBD1 (5 bases). This CDR3 is built from 13 residues. Trimming removed 6 bases at V and 7 bases at J, with 16 bases between. Here the CDR3 DNA reads TGTGCCAGCAGCCGGACACCTTACAATGAGCAGTACTTC. Protein: CASSRTPYNEQYF.

The chain carries TRBV27 and TRBJ1-1, with 9 bases aligning to TRBD1. Germline CDR1 is MNHEY and CDR2 is SMNVEV (reference sequence). Unmatched junction bases numbered 7, after V lost 3 bases and J lost 5 bases. CDR3 length: 15 residues. The CDR3 loop reads CASSFTTGGQTEAFF. Here the CDR3 DNA reads TGTGCCAGCAGTTTTACTACAGGGGGCCAAACTGAAGCTTTCTTT.

The chain employs TRBV18 and TRBJ2-7; the D gene could be TRBD1 or TRBD2 (5 bases each). Trimming took 0 bases from V and 7 from J, leaving 16 bases between them. Germline-derived CDR1 and CDR2 are KGHSH and LQKENI. The CDR3 has 15 amino acids. CDR3 protein: CASSPPFGGHNEQYF. In nucleotides, the CDR3 is TGTGCCAGCTCACCACCATTCGGAGGACACAATGAGCAGTACTTC.

There are a few counts of this clonotype. In nucleotides, the CDR3 is TGTGCCATCAGTAACACGAGGTTTGACTATGGCTACACCTTC. Its protein product is CAISNTRFDYGYTF. The chain combines TRBV10-3 with TRBJ1-2; no clear D. Trimming took off 5 bases at V and 3 bases at J, with 13 bases between the two ends. CDR1 is ENHRY, CDR2 SYGVKD, per germline. The length of the CDR3 is 14 residues.

J is TRBJ2-7 and V is TRBV20-1; D is unresolved. Germline values: CDR1 DFQATT, CDR2 SNEGSKA (reference sequence). V shed 3 bases and J shed 3 bases, with 15 bases lying between them. The length of the CDR3 is 14 residues. The CDR3 DNA reads TGCAGTGCTAGTGTAGGAGCAGAGAACTACGAGCAGTACTTC. The encoded protein is CSASVGAENYEQYF.

This clonotype was observed a few times. The CDR3 region has the DNA TGTGCCAGCAGTTACTCGAAAGGCCGTAGAACCCTGAACACTGAAGCTTTCTTT. This sequence encodes CASSYSKGRRTLNTEAFF. The rearrangement joins TRBV6-5 to TRBJ1-1; D gene ambiguous. V lost 0 bases and J lost 0, with 17 bases in between. In germline, CDR1 is MNHEY, CDR2 SVGAGI. There are 18 residues in the CDR3.

The V and J genes are TRBV20-1 and TRBJ1-5; a weak D match, TRBD1 (5 bases). V was trimmed by 3 bases and J by 1 base, leaving 13 bases between them. The CDR3 contains 15 residues. Looked up from germline, CDR1 is DFQATT and CDR2 is SNEGSKA (reference sequence). The CDR3: CSARRDVGSNQPQHF. Written as DNA, the CDR3 is TGCAGTGCTAGGAGGGACGTGGGAAGCAATCAGCCCCAGCATTTT.

The table lists this clonotype with a few counts. V and J are TRBV7-2 and TRBJ1-4, with 9 bases that match TRBD1. V was clipped by 6 bases and J by 4 bases; unmatched bases: 6. CDR3 length equals 15 residues. Germline-derived CDR1 and CDR2 are SGHTA and FQGNSA. This CDR3 reads CASRKQGAHNEKLFF. CDR3 coding DNA: TGTGCCAGCAGGAAACAGGGGGCTCATAATGAAAAACTGTTTTTT. Complete variable domain (other parts from reference TRBV7-2 and TRBJ1-4): GAGVSQSPSNKVTEKGKDVELRCDPISGHTALYWYRQSLGQGLEFLIYFQGNSAPDKSGLPSDRFSAERTGGSVSTLTIQRTQQEDSAVYLCASRKQGAHNEKLFFGSGTQLSVL.

In its sample, this clonotype was seen a few times. The chain uses TRBV4-2 and TRBJ2-1; TRBD2 agrees at 14 bases. CDR1 and CDR2 from the germline V gene are LGHNA and YNFKEQ. The CDR3 loop spans 18 amino acids. J lost 0 bases, V lost 4 bases, and 5 bases had no gene match. The CDR3 DNA sequence: TGTGCCAGCAGCCGCGGGACTAGCGGGGGACGCTCCTACAATGAGCAGTTCTTC. This gives the protein CASSRGTSGGRSYNEQFF.

Regarding this clonotype: A clone one base away is much larger, so this may be a read error. The chain is built from TRBV27 and TRBJ1-2; D not certain. The V end was cut by 0 bases, the J end by 8 bases, with 16 bases between. The CDR3 consists of 15 residues. Germline V gene sequence: CDR1 MNHEY, CDR2 SMNVEV (reference sequence). The CDR3 coding sequence is TGTGCCAGCAGTTTATCGCACGGCAGCCTGGACGGCTACACCTTC. Amino acid sequence: CASSLSHGSLDGYTF.

Points on this clonotype: One base away lies a much larger clone, so this may be a sequencing read error. The chain uses TRBV29-1 and TRBJ2-7, with D hard to call. The V end lost 6 bases, the J end lost 7 bases, and 13 bases lay between the germline ends. Germline CDR1 and CDR2: SQVTM and ANQGSEA. The CDR3 contains 11 residues. CDR3 in DNA: TGCAGCGTCCTCTCCTACAATGAGCAGTACTTC. It is translated as CSVLSYNEQYF.

The CDR3 coding sequence is TGTGCCAGCAGTGTCGACCTGACAGCACTTTCCAATGGCTACACCTTC. Protein: CASSVDLTALSNGYTF. The chain joins TRBV2 to TRBJ1-2; tentative D call: TRBD1 (5 bases). Deletions cut 4 bases from V and 6 bases from J, with 21 bases between. CDR1 and CDR2 (germline): SNHLY, FYNNEI. The CDR3 sequence is 16 residues long.

The V call is TRBV3-1, the J call TRBJ1-1, with 9 bases aligning to TRBD1. The CDR3 is made up of 15 amino acids. CDR1 and CDR2 from the germline V gene are LGHDT and YNNKEL (reference sequence). J was trimmed by 6 bases and V by 0 bases; bases with no gene match: 5. The DNA for the CDR3 is TGTGCCAGCAGCCAAGATCGGGACAGGGCAGCTGAAGCTTTCTTT. Translating it yields CASSQDRDRAAEAFF.

This clonotype was detected ten times or more. The rearrangement uses TRBV7-2 and TRBJ2-1, with 8 bases identical to TRBD2. V lost 5 bases and J lost 1; bases outside the gene matches: 10. Germline loops: CDR1 SGHTA, CDR2 FQGNSA. This CDR3 region has 17 residues. The CDR3 here is CASSLQRPSGSYNEQFF. In DNA, the CDR3 is TGTGCCAGCAGCCTCCAGAGGCCTAGCGGGTCCTACAATGAGCAGTTCTTC.

This clonotype came up many times. This sequence joins TRBV21-1 and TRBJ2-1; the DNA was not compared with TRBD1, the D call given in the table. TRBV21-1 is a pseudogene. The CDR3 runs to 14 residues. This chain's CDR3 is CAAAPGGFRDEQFF. The CDR3 DNA follows: TGTGCCGCCGCCCCAGGAGGTTTCCGGGATGAGCAGTTCTTC.

This clonotype was picked up a small number of times. The genes are TRBV7-9 and TRBJ2-4; D call uncertain. Per the germline V gene, CDR1 is SEHNR and CDR2 is FQNEAQ (reference sequence). V shed 3 bases and J shed 0 bases, with 12 bases lying between them. The CDR3 has 16 amino acids. CDR3 protein: CASSFSQLLAKNIQYF. CDR3 coding DNA: TGTGCCAGCAGCTTCTCGCAGCTTTTAGCCAAAAACATTCAGTACTTC.

This clonotype was seen ten or more times. The V gene is TRBV6-5, the J gene TRBJ1-5; TRBD1 might be the D (5 bases). The CDR3 totals 14 residues. CDR1 and CDR2 (germline): MNHEY, SVGAGI. The V end lost 5 bases, the J end lost 4 bases, and 12 bases lay between the germline ends. CDR3 in amino acids: CASSADRENQPQHF. The CDR3 nucleotides are TGTGCCAGCAGTGCTGACAGAGAAAATCAGCCCCAGCATTTT.

This clonotype was seen only a few times. For the CDR3, the DNA is TGTGCCAGCAGCGTATATGCAGGCGGCTACACCTTC. This translates into CASSVYAGGYTF. This chain connects TRBV9 to TRBJ1-2; D remains ambiguous. Germline V CDR1 and CDR2: SGDLS, YYNGEE. With 1 base removed from V and 8 bases from J, the gap between germline ends came to 9 bases. The CDR3 sequence is 12 residues long.

This clonotype came up many times. This chain connects TRBV9 to TRBJ1-2, with unresolved D. This CDR3 region has 13 residues. V lost 2 bases to trimming and J lost 0 bases, with 5 bases between them. Germline V lookup: CDR1 SGDLS, CDR2 YYNGEE. CDR3 DNA sequence: TGTGCCAGCAGCGTGGGTGCTAACTATGGCTACACCTTC. It yields the protein CASSVGANYGYTF. The whole variable domain, remainder taken from reference TRBV9 and TRBJ1-2, is DSGVTQTPKHLITATGQRVTLRCSPRSGDLSVYWYQQSLDQGLQFLIQYYNGEERAKGNILERFSAQQFPDLHSELNLSSLELGDSALYFCASSVGANYGYTFGSGTRLTVV.

With regard to this clonotype: At one end the junction does not follow the germline gene, possibly because of a read error. J is TRBJ2-4 and V is TRBV20-1, with no clear D. The CDR3 covers 14 residues. Per the germline V gene, CDR1 is DFQATT and CDR2 is SNEGSKA (reference sequence). In nucleotides, the CDR3 is TGCAGTGCGAGAGGACGGCTAGCCAAAAACATTCAGTACTTC. As protein: CSARGRLAKNIQYF.

This clonotype was recorded only once. The chain recombines TRBV28 with TRBJ2-1; TRBD1 agrees at 10 bases. The CDR3 is 14 residues long. The ends lost 5 bases at V and 7 bases at J; junction bases unmatched: 5. Germline values: CDR1 MDHEN, CDR2 SYDVKM. In DNA form, the CDR3 reads TGTGCCAGCAGTGCCGGGACAGGGGATAATGAGCAGTTCTTC. Residues: CASSAGTGDNEQFF.

Points on this clonotype: This may be a read error, as it is one base from a much larger clone. The chain employs TRBV10-3 and TRBJ2-5; 9 positions match TRBD1. The junction had 15 bases not matched to a gene; V was cut back by 5 bases and J by 11 bases. The CDR3 consists of 15 residues. CDR1 and CDR2 (germline): ENHRY, SYGVKD. CDR3 sequence: CAISKGQGPYNEQYF. The CDR3 bases are TGTGCCATCAGTAAGGGACAGGGTCCCTACAATGAGCAGTACTTC.

This clonotype turned up a few times. The chain has TRBV29-1 and TRBJ1-4; possibly TRBD1 for D (5 bases). This CDR3 contains 13 residues. V dropped 2 bases and J dropped 6 bases, with 10 bases sitting between them. The germline V gene encodes CDR1 SQVTM and CDR2 ANQGSEA. The CDR3: CSVEPGRDEKLFF. The CDR3 DNA is TGCAGCGTTGAACCAGGGAGAGATGAAAAACTGTTTTTT. The whole variable domain, filled in from reference TRBV29-1 and TRBJ1-4, reads SAVISQKPSRDICQRGTSLTIQCQVDSQVTMMFWYRQQPGQSLTLIATANQGSEATYESGFVIDKFPISRPNLTFSTLTVSNMSPEDSSIYLCSVEPGRDEKLFFGSGTQLSVL.

The chain combines TRBV11-2 with TRBJ2-7, with 7 bases fitting TRBD1. The CDR3 has 16 amino acids. Losses at the gene ends were 5 bases for V and 3 bases for J; bases not matched to a gene: 13. Germline lookup yields CDR1 SGHAT and CDR2 FQNNGV. CDR3 nucleotide sequence: TGTGCCAGCAGCCTTAGCGACAGGGCTCCTTACTACGAGCAGTACTTC. Its translation: CASSLSDRAPYYEQYF.

A note on this clonotype: A read error may be the cause here, since a much bigger clone is one base away. V usage is TRBV25-1 and J usage is TRBJ2-1; D gene unclear. V lost 9 bases, J lost 2 bases, and 11 bases lay in between. CDR1 and CDR2 (germline): MGHDK, SYGVNS. The CDR3 is made up of 13 amino acids. Written as DNA, the CDR3 is TGTGCCAGGATTGGGAAAACCTACAATGAGCAGTTCTTC. It encodes CARIGKTYNEQFF.

The chain employs TRBV5-1 and TRBJ1-4; unclear D gene. This CDR3 comprises 15 residues. Per the germline V gene, CDR1 is SGHRS and CDR2 is YFSETQ. With 2 bases removed from V and 7 bases from J, the gap between germline ends came to 15 bases. The DNA of the CDR3 is TGCGCCAGCAGCTTCCTCCCCGCGGATCGTGAAAAACTGTTTTTT. Translating it yields CASSFLPADREKLFF.

This clonotype appeared a few times. This rearrangement joins TRBV12-3 or TRBV12-4 to TRBJ2-5; 8 bases map to TRBD1. The closer fit of TRBJ2-7 to the DNA end suggests the J call may be wrong. This CDR3 has 19 amino acids. CDR3 nucleotides: TGTGCCAGCAGTTTTTATCGGCAGGGGGCGGCGTTAGGCAGGTACGAGCAGTACTTC. Its protein product is CASSFYRQGAALGRYEQYF.

This clonotype has at least ten counts. The V call is TRBV7-2, the J call TRBJ1-2; 10 positions match TRBD1. Trimming cost V 4 bases and J 3 bases; bases outside gene matches: 8. There are 16 residues in the CDR3. Germline values: CDR1 SGHTA, CDR2 FQGNSA. Here the CDR3 DNA reads TGTGCCAGCAGCTCCAGACAGGGGGCTTCTTACTATGGCTACACCTTC. This codes for CASSSRQGASYYGYTF.